A selection of T cell receptor beta chains follows, all from one sample in a study of T-cell memory formation after mild COVID-19. One entry per CDR3 protein results from TCRdb running MiXCR on the 5' RACE reads. The sample shows 250,000 to 350,000 distinct CDR3 sequences, around a sixth of them seen only once. The specimen was PBMCs or a T cell subset sorted from them (not recorded which). The receptors were sampled from a man younger than 30 who had mild COVID-19 (a few samples of this study predate the infection). Cell type and time point are not known. Both conserved end residues are part of each CDR3. The listing skips clone size in some rows; elsewhere it reads once, few, many or a size class.

length	V	J	size	CDR3
12	TRBV6-2/TRBV6-3	TRBJ2-2	few	CAIRRDTGELFF
13	TRBV10-3	TRBJ1-3	few	CAIWTGSGNTIYF
15	TRBV6-6	TRBJ1-2	-	CASSWDRQPNYGYTF
14	TRBV5-1	TRBJ2-2	-	CASSLGAGTGELFF
13	TRBV5-6	TRBJ1-2	few	CASSLLWGDGYTF
13	TRBV12-3/TRBV12-4	TRBJ1-6	-	CASSTGLNSPLHF
12	TRBV7-9	TRBJ1-2	few	CASSLATYGYTF
14	TRBV20-1	TRBJ1-1	-	CSARAPGPFTEAFF
14	TRBV18	TRBJ2-5	few	CASSPGQGVETQYF
13	TRBV10-3	TRBJ1-6	-	CAIRDGINSPLHF
16	TRBV5-1	TRBJ2-3	many	CASSPGTGVITDTQYF
18	TRBV9	TRBJ2-1	-	CASSGGQGPSSSYNEQFF
15	TRBV7-9	TRBJ2-7	few	CASSPSGVEAYEQYF
13	TRBV5-1	TRBJ2-1	-	CASSLPAPNEQFF
14	TRBV5-1	TRBJ2-1	-	CASSLQRGKDEQFF
15	TRBV6-1	TRBJ2-3	-	CASRSGGPDADTQYF
12	TRBV6-5	TRBJ1-1	many	CASSYVGTEAFF
17	TRBV7-3	TRBJ2-2	-	CASSFHSGGTVTGELFF
15	TRBV6-5	TRBJ2-5	few	CASSRTVQGGETQYF
15	TRBV15	TRBJ2-7	-	CATSRDPAASYEQYF
15	TRBV20-1	TRBJ1-6	-	CSARPLGGRNSPLHF
14	TRBV12-3/TRBV12-4	TRBJ1-1	few	CASSSGFGNTEAFF
12	TRBV29-1	TRBJ1-1	-	CSVGAGGREAFF
23	TRBV7-2	TRBJ2-4	few	CASSLAPQNTGYRVPNVRNIQYF
17	TRBV14	TRBJ2-5	-	CASSQALTGVGQETQYF
13	TRBV7-9	TRBJ2-3	many	CASSLEGAGTQYF
14	TRBV25-1	TRBJ1-2	few	CASRSARGIYGYTF
14	TRBV4-1	TRBJ2-3	few	CASSLLPRADTQYF
15	TRBV18	TRBJ1-6	-	CASSPFDRGGSPLHF
16	TRBV7-6	TRBJ2-3	few	CASSQLTVLGTDTQYF
13	TRBV2	TRBJ2-3	few	CASSEQQADTQYF
15	TRBV2	TRBJ1-2	few	CASRPTGLILYGYTF
12	TRBV5-1	TRBJ2-5	many	CASSVVSETQYF
15	TRBV9	TRBJ2-2	-	CASSGHRDRPGELFF
18	TRBV6-2/TRBV6-3	TRBJ1-6	few	CASSYNMKEWILGSPLHF